The entry that follows covers one TCR beta chain sequence. The antigen is not known. PCR was performed a second time for about 6 to 11 cycles using a sample-barcoded 5' primer and a J-beta primer mix. With 12 random nucleotides, a template-switch adaptor tagged each individual cDNA molecule. Using its own MiXCR run on the 5' RACE reads, TCRdb lists one record per CDR3 protein. Here the sample spans about 780,000 distinct CDR3 sequences, about 42% being singletons. This specimen comes from a study of blood T cells in healthy people across ages. For the study at large: With template switching, about one barcoded beta molecule was captured per two T cells. Findings and limits, study-wide: It was the long-lived donors that had more naive CD4+ cells and higher diversity than aged donors.

Investigators took around 10 milliliters of peripheral blood from every donor. Sequencing was performed on blood. This sequence originates from a man at least 80 years old in good health.

The CDR3 nucleotides are TGCAGTGCCATGTCGCCGGACCGAAGCTCCTACAATGAGCAGTTCTTC. Its protein is CSAMSPDRSSYNEQFF. The J gene is TRBJ2-1, the V gene TRBV20-1; no clear D. The CDR3 is made up of 16 amino acids. From germline, CDR1 is DFQATT and CDR2 SNEGSKA (reference sequence). V lost 6 bases and J 0 bases, leaving 18 bases between the germline ends.